The 2 T cell receptor beta chains given below trace back to one sample, sequenced in a study of blood T cell repertoires in COVID-19. Data came from immunoSEQ multiplex PCR; TCRdb stores just in-frame clones and leaves some out. The sample includes some 250,000 clones, 85% to 90% of them seen just once. The sequenced sample was peripheral blood. The receptors here all came from a woman aged 40 to 50 who had recovered from COVID-19.

The sample holds one count of this clone. The chain is built from TRBV19 and TRBJ2-1, with a weak D call TRBD2 (7 bases). V lost 4 bases and J lost 10, with 17 bases in between. Germline lookup yields CDR1 LNHDA and CDR2 SQIVND (reference sequence). The CDR3 sequence is 14 residues long. CDR3 region: CASSKGEGLWEQFF. The CDR3 DNA is TGTGCCAGTAGTAAGGGGGAGGGGCTATGGGAGCAGTTCTTC.

The chain links TRBV28 to TRBJ1-1; D may be TRBD1 (5 bases). The CDR3 loop spans 18 amino acids. CDR1 is MDHEN, CDR2 SYDVKM, per germline. Trimming took 4 bases from V and 1 from J, leaving 22 bases between them. CDR3 DNA sequence: TGTGCCAGCAGTTACACACCAGGGTGGGAGGGATGGAACACTGAAGCTTTCTTT. As protein: CASSYTPGWEGWNTEAFF.